The clone carrying this T cell receptor (beta chain) was counted ten times or more. The sample belongs to a study of blood T cells in healthy people across ages. Germline V gene lookup returns CDR1 LNHDA and CDR2 SQIVND (reference sequence). The germline V and J ends were trimmed by 2 bases and 2 bases, with 0 bases remaining between them. This CDR3 has 11 amino acids. Primed by a sample-barcoded 5' primer and a J-beta primer mix, a second PCR proceeded for roughly 7 to 11 cycles. MiXCR was run by TCRdb on the 5' RACE reads, yielding one entry per CDR3 protein. The sample consists of some 940,000 distinct CDR3 sequences, around 29% of them appearing once. These same records also appear under a second study, on T cells of mothers and their children.

The chain is built from TRBV19 and TRBJ1-2; the D is unclear. Sequencing was carried out using blood. This receptor was obtained from a woman between 40 and 55 years old in good health. CDR3 in amino acids: CASSINYGYTF. CDR3 nucleotide sequence: TGTGCCAGTAGTATAAACTATGGCTACACCTTC.